The present T cell receptor (beta chain) was sequenced within a study of CXCR3-negative and CXCR3-positive naive CD8 T cells. The libraries of TRB cDNA were constructed through 5' RACE using UMI labels. TCRdb reprocessed the 5' RACE reads and keeps a single row for each CDR3 protein, giving no DNA. This repertoire comprises some 8,300 distinct CDR3 sequences; its ten largest clones make up approximately 1.9%. This clonotype is identified as medium-sized from frequency. The CDR3 has 14 amino acids. From germline, CDR1 is SQVTM and CDR2 ANQGSEA. The TCR was taken from a human donor in good health. Some clones in this sample may be carry-over from other donors' samples. The chain links TRBV29-1 to TRBJ1-2. Sequencing was performed on naive CXCR3- CD8+ T cells from blood. The subset: CD45RO-CCR7+CD27+CD95- naive CD8+ T cells lacking CXCR3 (TNR3-). This CDR3 reads CSVEVYEGLNGYTF.